The present T cell receptor beta chain was sequenced within a study of blood T cell repertoires in COVID-19. Study-level information: Spain, Italy and the United States supplied samples that represented acute and convalescent COVID-19.

The CDR3 is 14 amino acids. V was clipped by 3 bases and J by 8 bases, with 16 bases between them. Germline assignment: CDR1 KGHSH and CDR2 LQKENI. Measured with immunoSEQ multiplex PCR; TCRdb has only the in-frame clones, and not every one. Here the sample spans about 260,000 clones, about 87% being singletons. The receptor was isolated from a woman aged 55-70 years with COVID-19, enrolled during active disease. This chain links TRBV18 with TRBJ1-2; D is perhaps TRBD1 (6 bases). Sequences were obtained from peripheral blood. CDR3 DNA sequence: TGTGCCAGCTCACCCAAGGCGGCAGGGGAAGGCTACACCTTC. It specifies CASSPKAAGEGYTF.